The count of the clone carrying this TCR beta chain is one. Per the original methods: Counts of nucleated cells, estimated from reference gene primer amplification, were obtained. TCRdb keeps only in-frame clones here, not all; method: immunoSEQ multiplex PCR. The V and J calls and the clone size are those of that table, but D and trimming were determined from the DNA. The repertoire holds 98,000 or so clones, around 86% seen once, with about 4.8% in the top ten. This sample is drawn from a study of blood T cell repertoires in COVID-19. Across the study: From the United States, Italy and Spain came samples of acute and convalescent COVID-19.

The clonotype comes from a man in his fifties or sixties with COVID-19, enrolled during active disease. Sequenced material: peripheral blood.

CDR3 bases: TGTGCCAGCAGCCCGGGACTAGCCTCCTACGAGCAGTACTTC. Protein: CASSPGLASYEQYF. The chain uses TRBV7-2 and TRBJ2-7; 9 nucleotides match TRBD2. J lost 0 bases, V lost 5 bases, and 2 bases had no gene match. Germline V gene sequence: CDR1 SGHTA, CDR2 FQGNSA. The CDR3 is made up of 14 amino acids.